This T cell receptor beta chain comes out of a study of Ad26.COV2.S vaccination and SARS-CoV-2 variants. Study findings and constraints: Analyses of TCR breadth and depth may have underestimated total T cell responses.

Sample treatment: 19 received Ad26.COV2.S at low or high dose, single or two shots; about 5 received placebo; per-sample allocation not given. Specimens were obtained on day 63 following the first vaccine or placebo injection. The shot given was an Ad26 vector that makes Wuhan-strain SARS-CoV-2 spike. Remarks on this clone: Antigen: not known.

CDR3 size: 14 residues. Deletions cut 6 bases from V and 0 bases from J, with 10 bases between. Libraries were prepared by immunoSEQ multiplex PCR; TCRdb keeps only in-frame clonotypes and omits some of them. The data contain about half a million clones, about nine tenths of them singletons. The clonotype was recovered from a person between 18 and 65 years old who received the Ad26.COV2.S COVID-19 vaccine or a placebo. V usage is TRBV5-3 and J usage is TRBJ1-3; D is perhaps TRBD1 (5 bases). TRBV5-3 is designated an ORF whose function remains uncertain. The sample here was peripheral blood, taken in a trial of Ad26.COV2.S vaccine versus placebo. The CDR3 is CARMGELSGNTIYF. CDR3 DNA sequence: TGTGCCAGAATGGGGGAGCTCTCTGGAAACACCATATATTTT.